Below, 9 T cell receptor beta chains from the same sample are listed, as sequenced in a study of blood T cell repertoires in COVID-19. Method: immunoSEQ multiplex PCR; TCRdb's copy keeps in-frame clones and lacks some. The data hold some 250,000 clones, with 86% observed a single time. The sequenced sample consisted of peripheral blood. These receptors were collected from an elderly man with acute or convalescent COVID-19.

This clone came up a few times. The rearrangement uses TRBV28 and TRBJ1-6; D uncertain. Germline values: CDR1 MDHEN, CDR2 SYDVKM. Trimming took 5 bases from V and 11 from J, leaving 7 bases between them. The CDR3 is 11 amino acids. The DNA of the CDR3 is TGTGCCAGCAGTCCCGGGGCACCCCTCCACTTT. Translation gives CASSPGAPLHF.

The chain is built from TRBV18 and TRBJ2-2; TRBD1 aligns across 10 bases. This CDR3 has 16 amino acids. Germline lookup yields CDR1 KGHSH and CDR2 LQKENI. Trimming removed 4 bases from V and 4 bases from J; junction bases left unmatched: 6. The CDR3 DNA sequence: TGTGCCAGCTCACAAAGCCGGGACAGGGGCACCGGGGAGCTGTTTTTT. Protein sequence: CASSQSRDRGTGELFF. The full variable domain, with the rest looked up from reference TRBV18 and TRBJ2-2, is NAGVMQNPRHLVRRRGQEARLRCSPMKGHSHVYWYRQLPEEGLKFMVYLQKENIIDESGMPKERFSAEFPKEGPSILRIQQVVRGDSAAYFCASSQSRDRGTGELFFGEGSRLTVL.

V and J are TRBV19 and TRBJ1-3; the match to TRBD1 covers 7 bases. Germline CDR1 LNHDA, CDR2 SQIVND (reference sequence). J was trimmed by 8 bases and V by 8 bases; bases with no gene match: 3. This CDR3 is 11 amino acids long. The CDR3, as DNA: TGTGCCAGTGGTACAGGGGACACCATATATTTT. This codes for CASGTGDTIYF.

V is TRBV28 and J is TRBJ2-7; D unresolved. This CDR3 contains 14 residues. Germline assignment: CDR1 MDHEN and CDR2 SYDVKM. The V end was cut by 4 bases, the J end by 5 bases, with 15 bases between. The CDR3 reads CASSWASQPHEQYF. Here the CDR3 DNA reads TGTGCCAGCAGTTGGGCCTCCCAACCCCACGAGCAGTACTTC.

The V and J genes are TRBV12-3 or TRBV12-4 and TRBJ1-2; D unresolved. V lost 4 bases and J lost 8, with 11 bases in between. The length of the CDR3 is 12 residues. CDR3 sequence (DNA): TGTGCCAGCAGTTCCCGCCCGGGGGGCTACACCTTC. Residues: CASSSRPGGYTF.

The CDR3 reads CASSPRQGGSTEAFF. CDR3 nucleotides: TGTGCCAGCAGCCCTCGACAGGGGGGCAGCACTGAAGCTTTCTTT. J is TRBJ1-1 and V is TRBV3-1 (or the pseudogene TRBV3-2); 9 bases are a match to TRBD1. V lost 4 bases and J lost 4; bases outside the gene matches: 7. This CDR3 is 15 amino acids long. The germline V gene encodes CDR1 LGHDT and CDR2 YNNKEL (reference sequence).

The chain carries TRBV7-2 and TRBJ2-5; maybe TRBD2 (7 bases). The germline V gene has CDR1 SGHTA and CDR2 FQGNSA. V was pared by 4 bases and J by 4 bases, with 13 bases between. This CDR3 contains 14 residues. CDR3 bases: TGTGCCAGCAGCTCGATGGGGGGGCTAGAGACCCAGTACTTC. Residues: CASSSMGGLETQYF.

V is TRBV9 and J is TRBJ2-5; TRBD1 agrees at 9 bases. CDR1 is SGDLS, CDR2 YYNGEE, per germline. This CDR3 has 16 amino acids. J lost 3 bases, V lost 4 bases, and 10 bases had no gene match. DNA for the CDR3: TGTGCCAGCAGCTCGAGCTCCGGGACAGGGAAAGAGACCCAGTACTTC. It translates to CASSSSSGTGKETQYF. The entire variable domain, with the rest obtained from reference TRBV9 and TRBJ2-5, is as follows: DSGVTQTPKHLITATGQRVTLRCSPRSGDLSVYWYQQSLDQGLQFLIQYYNGEERAKGNILERFSAQQFPDLHSELNLSSLELGDSALYFCASSSSSGTGKETQYFGPGTRLLVL.

This chain joins TRBV7-9 and TRBJ2-1, with 11 bases that match TRBD1. Trimming at V came to 5 bases and at J to 7 bases, leaving 10 bases not matched to a gene. The CDR3 spans 16 residues. CDR1 is SEHNR and CDR2 is FQNEAQ in the germline V gene (reference sequence). Here the CDR3 reads CASSRDPGQGGNEQFF. CDR3 sequence (DNA): TGTGCCAGCAGCAGAGACCCGGGACAGGGGGGAAATGAGCAGTTCTTC.